This entry describes one T cell receptor beta chain. Original data processing: Estimation of nucleated cell counts relied on the amplification of reference gene primers. Only in-frame clones appear in the TCRdb table, and some are missing; sequencing was by immunoSEQ multiplex PCR. V and J calls and clone size come straight from that table; D and trimming were deduced from the DNA. There are around 130,000 clones in the sample; approximately 85% occur only once, and roughly 4.5% lies in the top ten. This entry comes from a study of blood T cell repertoires in COVID-19. Overall study context: The samples span acute and convalescent COVID-19 from the United States, Italy and Spain. PBMCs, B-cell-depleted T cells, or T cells were the source of the cDNA or gDNA that made up the material.

The germline CDR1 and CDR2 sequences are MNHEY and SVGAGI. Trimming stripped 10 bases from V and 2 bases from J, with 10 bases between. This CDR3 is built from 12 residues. The chain is built from TRBV6-5 and TRBJ2-3; D is undetermined. The TCR comes from a human donor in a cohort sampled during active COVID-19. The sample taken for sequencing was peripheral blood. The CDR3 nucleotides are TGTGCCACCGCAGATACCACAGATACGCAGTATTTT. Its translation is CATADTTDTQYF.